This TCR beta chain was documented in a study of shared clonotypes between healthy human individuals. Study in general: For every donor, three CD4 naive, three CD4 memory, two CD8 naive and one CD8 memory plates were used. Study observations and caveats: Incompleteness in sorted-subset sequencing, despite large depth, was shown by rarefaction.

About this clone: Antigen specificity is unknown.

This table comes from immunoSEQ multiplex PCR, and its TCRdb copy is limited to in-frame clones, with some not included. Of some 2,000,000 clones in the sample, 90% to 95% are singletons; the top ten hold about 0.13%. The V gene lost 5 bases and the J gene lost 7 bases, with 15 bases spanning the gap. Germline V gene data show CDR1 as LNHDA and CDR2 as SQIVND (reference sequence). The CDR3 is made up of 14 amino acids. The chain recombines TRBV19 with TRBJ2-4; possibly TRBD2 for D (6 bases). Sequenced material: naive CD4+ T cells sorted from blood. Subset meaning: CD45RA+ positively selected. The clonotype originates from a man aged 18 to 35 in good health. The DNA of the CDR3 is TGTGCCAGTAGTGCGGGACCGAATGGCAACATTCAGTACTTC. Amino acids: CASSAGPNGNIQYF. The whole variable domain, remainder taken from reference TRBV19 and TRBJ2-4, is DGGITQSPKYLFRKEGQNVTLSCEQNLNHDAMYWYRQDPGQGLRLIYYSQIVNDFQKGDIAEGYSVSREKKESFPLTVTSAQKNPTAFYLCASSAGPNGNIQYFGAGTRLSVL.